The T cell receptor (beta chain) under discussion was sequenced for a study of tumor-infiltrating lymphocytes in primary liver carcinoma. Bulk tissue was left unsorted, and RNA and DNA were co-extracted from 20-30 mg of it. Every patient in the cohort had a primary liver carcinoma. That carcinoma was treated by surgical resection. The sampling covered five separate regions of each tumor. With respect to this clonotype: Germline and junction disagree at one end, which may indicate a read error.

Germline CDR1 reads SGHAT; CDR2 reads FQNNGV. The CDR3 is 14 amino acids. Synthesis of TCR beta cDNA was carried out from 500 ng total RNA with a constant-region primer. It was through three nested multiplex PCR rounds of slightly modified ARM-PCR that TCR beta libraries arose. With TRBV1-TRBV30 forward primers and a C-beta reverse primer, the first two PCR rounds were run for roughly 10 cycles each. TCRdb ran MiXCR on the multiplex PCR reads and lists one entry per CDR3 protein. The table shows about 64,000 distinct CDR3 sequences, with over 60% occurring only once. Sequencing was carried out using liver tumor tissue from sampling region 4. The subset is: tumor region T4, right-lateral pole. The J gene is TRBJ2-7, the V gene TRBV11-2; no clear D. The sequence was obtained from a man between 35 and 55 years old with primary liver carcinoma and hepatitis B virus infection. CDR3 DNA sequence: TGTGCCATCAGCTTAACGGACGGAGCCTACGAGCAGTACTTC. It is translated as CAISLTDGAYEQYF. The whole variable domain, remainder taken from reference TRBV11-2 and TRBJ2-7, is EAGVAQSPRYKIIEKRQSVAFWCNPISGHATLYWYQQILGQGPKLLIQFQNNGVVDDSQLPKDRFSAERLKGVDSTLKIQPAKLEDSAVYLCAISLTDGAYEQYFGPGTRLTVT.